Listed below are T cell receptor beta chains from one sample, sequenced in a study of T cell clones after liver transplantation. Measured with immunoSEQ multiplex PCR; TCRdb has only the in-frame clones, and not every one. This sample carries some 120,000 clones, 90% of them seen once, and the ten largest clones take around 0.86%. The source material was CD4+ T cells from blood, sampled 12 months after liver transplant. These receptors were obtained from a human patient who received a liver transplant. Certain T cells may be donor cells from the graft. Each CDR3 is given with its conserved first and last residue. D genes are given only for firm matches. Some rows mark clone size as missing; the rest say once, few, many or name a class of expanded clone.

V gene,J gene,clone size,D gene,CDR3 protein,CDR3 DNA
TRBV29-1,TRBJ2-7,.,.,CSVAGSPYEQYF,TGCAGCGTTGCGGGCAGCCCCTACGAGCAGTACTTC
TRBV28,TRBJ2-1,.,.,CASSFAGGLYNEQFF,TGTGCCAGCAGTTTTGCTGGGGGCCTTTACAATGAGCAGTTCTTC
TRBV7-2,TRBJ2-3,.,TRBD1,CASSLTGKSTDTQYF,TGTGCCAGCAGCCTGACAGGGAAGAGCACAGATACGCAGTATTTT
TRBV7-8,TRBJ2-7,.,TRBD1,CASSPRQGSYEQYF,TGTGCCAGCAGCCCCAGACAGGGCTCCTACGAGCAGTACTTC
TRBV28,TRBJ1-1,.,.,CASRQPQGKGLTEAFF,TGTGCCAGCAGGCAGCCCCAGGGAAAGGGGCTCACTGAAGCTTTCTTT
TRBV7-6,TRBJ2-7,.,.,CASSPRPRGRPPYEQYF,TGTGCCAGCAGTCCTCGGCCCAGGGGACGCCCCCCCTACGAGCAGTACTTC
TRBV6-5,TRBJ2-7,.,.,CASSRGYEQYF,TGTGCCAGCAGTAGAGGGTACGAGCAGTACTTC
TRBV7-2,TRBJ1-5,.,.,CASSLNRGFNQPQHF,TGTGCCAGCAGCTTAAACAGAGGTTTCAATCAGCCCCAGCATTTT
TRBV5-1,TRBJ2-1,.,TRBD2,CASSPLSGTRDNEQFF,TGCGCCAGCAGCCCCCTCTCCGGGACTAGAGACAATGAGCAGTTCTTC
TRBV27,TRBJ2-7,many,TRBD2,CASSLAGKSYEQYF,TGTGCCAGCAGCTTAGCGGGAAAATCCTACGAGCAGTACTTC
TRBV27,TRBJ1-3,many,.,CASSVRAGNTIYF,TGTGCCAGCAGTGTCAGGGCTGGAAACACCATATATTTT
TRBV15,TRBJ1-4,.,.,CATSRAGPSTNEKLFF,TGTGCCACCAGCAGAGCCGGTCCCTCAACTAATGAAAAACTGTTTTTT
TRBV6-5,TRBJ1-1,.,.,CASSGTYTEAFF,TGTGCCAGCAGTGGGACATACACTGAAGCTTTCTTT
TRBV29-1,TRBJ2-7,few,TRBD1,CSVEGGQGSLYEQYF,TGCAGCGTTGAAGGGGGACAGGGTTCACTTTACGAGCAGTACTTC
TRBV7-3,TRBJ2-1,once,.,CASSQLAGSYNEQFF,TGTGCCAGCAGCCAGCTCGCGGGATCCTACAATGAGCAGTTCTTC
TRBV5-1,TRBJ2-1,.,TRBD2,CASSPRGTSGSSDEQFF,TGCGCCAGCAGCCCCCGAGGGACTAGCGGGAGCAGCGATGAGCAGTTCTTC
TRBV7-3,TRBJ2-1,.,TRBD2,CASSLYPLAGGNEQFF,TGTGCCAGCAGCTTATATCCGCTAGCGGGAGGCAATGAGCAGTTCTTC
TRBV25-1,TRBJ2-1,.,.,CASSDSQLSNEQFF,TGTGCCAGCAGTGATAGTCAGCTATCTAATGAGCAGTTCTTC
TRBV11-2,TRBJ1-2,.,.,CASSLRGAEGYTF,TGTGCCAGCAGCTTACGGGGGGCGGAAGGCTACACCTTC
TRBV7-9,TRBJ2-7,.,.,CASSLNPLGQFSYEQYF,TGTGCCAGCAGCTTAAACCCCCTAGGGCAGTTCTCCTACGAGCAGTACTTC
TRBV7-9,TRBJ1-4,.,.,CASSPQGEKLFF,TGTGCCAGCAGCCCCCAAGGTGAAAAACTGTTTTTT
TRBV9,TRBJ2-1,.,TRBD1,CASSVGGQGHNEQFF,TGTGCCAGCAGCGTAGGGGGACAGGGCCACAATGAGCAGTTCTTC
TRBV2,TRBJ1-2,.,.,CASSVQAYGYTF,TGTGCCAGCAGTGTACAGGCCTATGGCTACACCTTC
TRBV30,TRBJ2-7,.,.,CAWSVSPVSYEQYF,TGTGCCTGGAGTGTATCCCCAGTTTCCTACGAGCAGTACTTC
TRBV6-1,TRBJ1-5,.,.,CASRDTGRRMQPQHF,TGTGCCAGCAGGGACACAGGGCGAAGGATGCAGCCCCAGCATTTT
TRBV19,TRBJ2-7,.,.,CASSKYSQGGYEQYF,TGTGCCAGTAGTAAATACAGCCAGGGGGGCTACGAGCAGTACTTC
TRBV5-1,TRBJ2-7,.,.,CASSLSGVYEQYF,TGCGCCAGCAGCTTGTCAGGGGTCTACGAGCAGTACTTC
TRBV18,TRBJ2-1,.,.,CASSPRTGSYNEQFF,TGTGCCAGCTCACCGCGGACGGGCTCCTACAATGAGCAGTTCTTC
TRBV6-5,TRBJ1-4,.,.,CASRASDEKLFF,TGTGCCAGCAGGGCATCTGATGAAAAACTGTTTTTT
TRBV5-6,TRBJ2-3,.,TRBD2,CASSRTSGRVDTQYF,TGTGCCAGCAGCCGGACTAGCGGGAGGGTGGATACGCAGTATTTT
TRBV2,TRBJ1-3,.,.,CARSPSSGNTIYF,TGTGCCAGGAGTCCCTCCTCTGGAAACACCATATATTTT
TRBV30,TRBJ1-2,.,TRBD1,CAWSPGQALGGYTF,TGTGCCTGGAGCCCTGGACAGGCCCTAGGTGGCTACACCTTC
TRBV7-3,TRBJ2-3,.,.,CASSLVGDTDTQYF,TGTGCCAGCAGCTTAGTGGGTGACACAGATACGCAGTATTTT